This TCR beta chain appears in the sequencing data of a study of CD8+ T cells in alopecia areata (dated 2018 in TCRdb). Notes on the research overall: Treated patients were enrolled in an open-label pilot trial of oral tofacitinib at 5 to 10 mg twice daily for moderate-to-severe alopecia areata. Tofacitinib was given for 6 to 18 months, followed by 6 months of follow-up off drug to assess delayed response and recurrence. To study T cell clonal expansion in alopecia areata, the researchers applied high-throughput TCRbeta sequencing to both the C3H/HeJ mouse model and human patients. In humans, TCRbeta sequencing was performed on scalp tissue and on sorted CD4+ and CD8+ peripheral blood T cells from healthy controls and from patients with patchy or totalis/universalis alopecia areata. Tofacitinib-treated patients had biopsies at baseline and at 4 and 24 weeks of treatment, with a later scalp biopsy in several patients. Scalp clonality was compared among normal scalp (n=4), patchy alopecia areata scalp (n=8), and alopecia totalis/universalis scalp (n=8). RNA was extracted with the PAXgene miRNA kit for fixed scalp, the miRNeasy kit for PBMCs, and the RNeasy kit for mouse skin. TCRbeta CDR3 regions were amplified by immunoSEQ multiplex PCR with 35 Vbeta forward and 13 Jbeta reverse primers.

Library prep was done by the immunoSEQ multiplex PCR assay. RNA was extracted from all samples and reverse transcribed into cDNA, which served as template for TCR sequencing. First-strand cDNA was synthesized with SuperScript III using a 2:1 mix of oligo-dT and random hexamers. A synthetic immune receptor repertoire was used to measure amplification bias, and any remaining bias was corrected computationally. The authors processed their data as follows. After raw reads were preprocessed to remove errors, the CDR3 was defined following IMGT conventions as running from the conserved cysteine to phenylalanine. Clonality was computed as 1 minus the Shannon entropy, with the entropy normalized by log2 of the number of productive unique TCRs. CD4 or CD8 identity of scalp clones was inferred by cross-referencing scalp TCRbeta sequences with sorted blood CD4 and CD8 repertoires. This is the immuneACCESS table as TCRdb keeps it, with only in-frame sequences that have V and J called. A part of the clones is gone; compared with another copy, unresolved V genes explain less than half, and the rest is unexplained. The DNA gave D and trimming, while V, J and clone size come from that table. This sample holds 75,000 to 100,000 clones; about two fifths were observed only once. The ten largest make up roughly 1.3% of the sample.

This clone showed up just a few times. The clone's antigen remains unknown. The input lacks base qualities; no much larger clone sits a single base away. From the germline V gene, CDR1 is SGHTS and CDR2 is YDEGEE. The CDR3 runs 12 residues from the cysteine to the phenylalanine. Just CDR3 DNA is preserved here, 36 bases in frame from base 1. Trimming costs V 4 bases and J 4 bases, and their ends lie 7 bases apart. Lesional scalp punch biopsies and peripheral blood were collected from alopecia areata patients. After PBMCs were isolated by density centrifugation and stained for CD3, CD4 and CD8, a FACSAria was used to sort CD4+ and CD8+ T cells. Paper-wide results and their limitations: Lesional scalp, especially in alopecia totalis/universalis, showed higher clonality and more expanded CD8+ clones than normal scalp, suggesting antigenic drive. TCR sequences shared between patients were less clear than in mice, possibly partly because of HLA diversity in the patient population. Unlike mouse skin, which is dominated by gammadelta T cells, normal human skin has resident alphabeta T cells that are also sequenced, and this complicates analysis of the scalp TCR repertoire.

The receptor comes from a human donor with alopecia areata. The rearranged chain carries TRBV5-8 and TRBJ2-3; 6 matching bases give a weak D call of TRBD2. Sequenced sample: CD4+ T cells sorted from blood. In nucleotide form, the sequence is TGTGCCAGCAGCCCGGGGGCAGATACGCAGTATTTT. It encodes CASSPGADTQYF.